This T cell receptor beta chain was profiled in a study of blood T cell repertoires in COVID-19 (TCRdb year 2020). About the investigation overall: Collaborator samples came from the United States, Italy and Spain and covered acute and convalescent phases of COVID-19. Where HLA class I and class II types were available, the types were taken from metadata supplied by the sample provider, not from assay-based typing. A de-identified subject ID, COVID-19 status, age in years and sex were almost always included in the sample metadata. Subjects who had been exposed to COVID-19, were actively infected with it, or had recovered from it provided the deeply sampled blood TCRbeta repertoires that made up the dataset. The prospective study material was composed of cDNA or gDNA derived from T cells, B-cell-depleted T cells, or PBMCs. Samples were obtained from the ongoing ImmuneRACE study (first 160 participants) and from over a thousand subjects provided by 6 global collaborators. The repertoires were released in a freely available public database intended as a resource for research on the immune response to SARS-CoV-2.

A word on this clone: The antigen this receptor binds is unknown. Base qualities are not recorded, but no much larger clone differs from it by a single base.

The collaborating institutions used their own protocols to collect whole blood in K2EDTA tubes. For TCRbeta analysis, collaborator samples were shipped as frozen whole blood, as isolated PBMCs, or as DNA extracted from either sample type. TCRbeta CDR3 regions were amplified from genomic DNA using the immunoSEQ Assay, a bias-controlled multiplex PCR. The source study handled its data this way. The number of nucleated cells in each sample was estimated by amplification of reference gene primers within the assay. To quantify the absolute abundance of each unique TCRbeta CDR3 rearrangement, sequence reads were collapsed and filtered. For each sample, productive Simpson clonality was calculated by taking the square root of Simpson's diversity index across productive rearrangements. In its TCRdb copy, this immuneACCESS table keeps in-frame sequences only and misses some clones. Where compared with another copy, unresolved V genes explain less than half of these, and the others have no known cause. D and trimming come from the DNA, and the V and J calls and clone size come from that table. The sample table holds 200,000 to 300,000 clones, of which roughly 80% were seen once. The top ten constitute about 10% of the sample.

Germline trimming: 5 bases from V, 5 bases from J; junction bases outside gene matches: 6. The germline V gene encodes CDR1 SGHTA and CDR2 FQGNSA. The CDR3 covers 14 residues, taking in both the cysteine and the phenylalanine. The sequence is cut down to CDR3 DNA, 42 bases in frame from base 1. Results and caveats for the whole study, not just this receptor: How much clinical and demographic metadata was included differed by source and by participant, and the metadata was provided uncurated.

The sequencing sample was made of peripheral blood. This receptor was obtained from a man older than 75 with acute or convalescent COVID-19. The chain is assembled from TRBV7-2 and TRBJ1-1, with 9 middle bases fitting TRBD1. The DNA sequence follows: TGTGCCAGCAGCGTGGGACAGGGTGGTACTGAAGCTTTCTTT. The translation is CASSVGQGGTEAFF. Here the CDR3 is joined to the reference TRBV7-2 and TRBJ1-1 genes, and the full variable domain is: GAGVSQSPSNKVTEKGKDVELRCDPISGHTALYWYRQSLGQGLEFLIYFQGNSAPDKSGLPSDRFSAERTGGSVSTLTIQRTQQEDSAVYLCASSVGQGGTEAFFGQGTRLTVV.